The 24 T cell receptor beta chains in this list originate from one sample, sequenced in a study of early T cells in non-severe SARS-CoV-2 infection. TCRdb independently ran MiXCR on the 5' RACE reads; one entry per CDR3 protein. The profile shows approximately 64,000 distinct CDR3 sequences, over 4% of them singletons. Source material: whole blood. Receptor source: an adult who was a healthcare worker with PCR-confirmed SARS-CoV-2 infection or an uninfected control (not recorded which).

The gene calls are TRBV11-2 and TRBJ2-1; 10 bases are a match to TRBD2. V shed 2 bases, J shed 7 bases, and the junction held 8 bases outside the gene matches. This CDR3 has 16 residues. The germline gives CDR1 SGHAT, CDR2 FQNNGV. The CDR3 region is CASSLLLAGDRNEQFF. The CDR3, as DNA: TGTGCCAGCAGCTTACTGCTAGCGGGGGATCGGAATGAGCAGTTCTTC.

The sample holds many counts of this clonotype. J is TRBJ2-3 and V is TRBV27, with 11 bases lining up with TRBD2. The germline V gene has CDR1 MNHEY and CDR2 SMNVEV (reference sequence). Trimming removed 7 bases from V and 2 bases from J; junction bases left unmatched: 5. This CDR3 has 15 residues. CDR3 in DNA: TGTGCCAGCACCCGTAGCGGGAGGGCCACAGATACGCAGTATTTT. Amino acid sequence: CASTRSGRATDTQYF.

The V call is TRBV12-3 or TRBV12-4, the J call TRBJ2-2; the match to TRBD2 covers 7 bases. The CDR3 spans 17 residues. Germline trimming cut 6 bases from V and 4 bases from J; bases unmatched to any gene: 14. The CDR3 sequence is CASSPPRGGIGTGELFF. CDR3 coding DNA: TGTGCCAGCAGCCCCCCCCGGGGAGGGATCGGCACCGGGGAGCTGTTTTTT.

This clonotype was seen ten or more times. The chain has TRBV7-3 and TRBJ1-3; D is ambiguous. The ends were cut back, 5 bases at V and 3 bases at J, with 8 bases in the middle. Germline-derived CDR1 and CDR2 are SGHTA and FQGTGA. The CDR3 is 13 residues long. The CDR3 protein is CASSLTRGNTIYF. CDR3 coding DNA: TGTGCCAGCAGCCTCACGCGTGGAAACACCATATATTTT.

This clonotype was found a few times. The chain employs TRBV28 and TRBJ1-2; weak D call: TRBD1 (5 bases). CDR1 is MDHEN, CDR2 SYDVKM, per germline. The V end lost 6 bases, the J end lost 5 bases, and 19 bases lay between the germline ends. The CDR3 loop spans 15 amino acids. CDR3 sequence (DNA): TGTGCCAGCAGGGAAAGCGCGGGGGACTTATATGGCTACACCTTC. Translation gives CASRESAGDLYGYTF.

At least ten counts were recorded for this clonotype. This chain joins TRBV29-1 and TRBJ2-3, with a tentative D call TRBD1 (5 bases). V was clipped by 1 base and J by 0 bases, with 11 bases between them. From germline, CDR1 is SQVTM and CDR2 ANQGSEA. The CDR3 runs to 15 residues. CDR3 sequence reads: CSVEVQGFSTDTQYF. The CDR3 DNA reads TGCAGCGTTGAAGTGCAGGGCTTTAGCACAGATACGCAGTATTTT.

This rearrangement joins TRBV2 to TRBJ2-3, with 12 bases fitting TRBD2. Germline CDR1 is SNHLY and CDR2 is FYNNEI. J lost 3 bases, V lost 6 bases, and 7 bases had no gene match. The CDR3 consists of 16 residues. The CDR3 protein is CASSKRTSGITDTQYF. In nucleotides, the CDR3 is TGTGCCAGCAGCAAACGGACTAGCGGGATTACAGATACGCAGTATTTT.

This clonotype was seen at least ten times. The chain has TRBV20-1 and TRBJ2-1; 8 bases fit TRBD2. Germline lookup yields CDR1 DFQATT and CDR2 SNEGSKA (reference sequence). This CDR3 comprises 14 residues. Trimming cost V 6 bases and J 6 bases; bases outside gene matches: 10. For the CDR3, the DNA is TGCAGTGCGGCCGGGACTAGAGCAGTCAATGAGCAGTTCTTC. Translated: CSAAGTRAVNEQFF.

This rearrangement joins TRBV14 to TRBJ1-1; unclear D gene. In germline, CDR1 is SGHDN, CDR2 FVKESK. CDR3 length: 13 amino acids. V gave up 3 bases and J gave up 3 bases, with 8 bases separating them. CDR3 sequence (DNA): TGTGCCAGCAGCCAGGGGTTTGACACTGAAGCTTTCTTT. Its protein is CASSQGFDTEAFF.

This clonotype has just a few counts. The chain recombines TRBV12-3 or TRBV12-4 with TRBJ2-7; D possibly corresponds to TRBD2 (5 bases). The CDR3 length is 15 residues. Trimming pared 4 bases from V and 5 bases from J, leaving 18 bases between. The CDR3: CASSYDPGLAHEQYF. The CDR3 DNA is TGTGCCAGCAGTTATGACCCGGGATTAGCCCACGAGCAGTACTTC.

This clonotype was recorded many times. The V and J genes are TRBV6-2 or TRBV6-3 and TRBJ2-7, with D possibly being TRBD1 (6 bases). The CDR3 sequence is 13 residues long. The V gene lost 7 bases and the J gene lost 3 bases, with 13 bases spanning the gap. Per germline, CDR1 MNHEY and CDR2 SVGEGT. The DNA of the CDR3 is TGTGCCAGCACCTCCGGGACAAGCTACGAGCAGTACTTC. Translating gives CASTSGTSYEQYF.

In this sample, this clonotype turned up many times. The chain is built from TRBV18 and TRBJ2-7, with D maybe TRBD1 (5 bases). Looked up from germline, CDR1 is KGHSH and CDR2 is LQKENI. Trimming took 0 bases from V and 2 from J, leaving 11 bases between them. The CDR3 consists of 15 residues. The CDR3 loop reads CASSPPSQGTYEQYF. CDR3 bases: TGTGCCAGCTCACCACCTAGTCAGGGAACCTACGAGCAGTACTTC. Supplemented by reference TRBV18 and TRBJ2-7, the full variable domain reads NAGVMQNPRHLVRRRGQEARLRCSPMKGHSHVYWYRQLPEEGLKFMVYLQKENIIDESGMPKERFSAEFPKEGPSILRIQQVVRGDSAAYFCASSPPSQGTYEQYFGPGTRLTVT.

This chain's CDR3 is CASSQVGLAGNNEQFF. CDR3 sequence (DNA): TGTGCCAGCAGCCAAGTCGGGCTAGCGGGGAACAATGAGCAGTTCTTC. The chain has TRBV14 and TRBJ2-1, with TRBD2 identical over 9 bases. CDR1 is SGHDN and CDR2 is FVKESK in the germline V gene. V was clipped by 1 base and J by 5 bases; unmatched bases: 6. The CDR3 totals 16 residues.

This clonotype has ten or more counts. J is TRBJ2-7 and V is TRBV29-1; unclear D gene. Trimming removed 5 bases from V and 6 bases from J, with 14 bases in between. The CDR3 has 12 amino acids. CDR1 is SQVTM and CDR2 is ANQGSEA in the germline V gene. In nucleotides, the CDR3 is TGCAGCGTTCGAGACCCACTCCTCGAGCAGTACTTC. Residues: CSVRDPLLEQYF.

This clonotype was seen repeatedly, ten times or more. V and J are TRBV20-1 and TRBJ2-2, with 7 bases fitting TRBD2. The CDR3 covers 15 residues. CDR1 and CDR2 (germline): DFQATT, SNEGSKA (reference sequence). Trimming took 2 bases from V and 4 from J; bases not matched to a gene: 7. The CDR3 is CSARRLAASTGELFF. CDR3 sequence (DNA): TGCAGTGCTAGAAGGCTAGCGGCCAGCACCGGGGAGCTGTTTTTT.

This clonotype was counted only a few times. V usage is TRBV6-5 and J usage is TRBJ2-7; 9 nucleotides agree with TRBD1. The V gene end was trimmed by 2 bases and the J gene end by 1 base; junction bases not matched to a gene: 3. There are 15 residues in the CDR3. The germline gives CDR1 MNHEY, CDR2 SVGAGI. CDR3 sequence reads: CASSYPGQGSYEQYF. CDR3 nucleotide sequence: TGTGCCAGCAGTTACCCGGGACAGGGATCCTACGAGCAGTACTTC.

This clonotype showed up many times. V gene TRBV6-6 combines with J gene TRBJ1-5, with D perhaps matching TRBD1 (5 bases). The CDR3 is 16 amino acids. Germline V CDR1 and CDR2: MNHNY, SVGAGI (reference sequence). Trimming took off 6 bases at V and 1 base at J, with 16 bases between the two ends. For the CDR3, the DNA is TGTGCCAGCAGCGATGTCGGGGGTCGGAGCAATCAGCCCCAGCATTTT. As protein: CASSDVGGRSNQPQHF.

In its sample, this clonotype was seen many times. The chain joins TRBV12-3 or TRBV12-4 to TRBJ1-4, with D unresolved. This CDR3 has 12 amino acids. V was cut by 9 bases and J by 7 bases, with 12 bases left in between. The CDR3 region has the DNA TGTGCCAGTCGCCGACTTCCTGAAAAACTGTTTTTT. Residues: CASRRLPEKLFF.

This clonotype was recorded at least ten times. The V gene is TRBV13, the J gene TRBJ2-5; D is unresolved. CDR1 and CDR2 (germline): PRHDT, FYEKMQ (reference sequence). V was pared by 2 bases and J by 1 base, with 5 bases between. This CDR3 is 13 amino acids long. CDR3 DNA sequence: TGTGCCAGCAGCTTACAGTCCCAAGAGACCCAGTACTTC. This encodes CASSLQSQETQYF.

This clonotype was recorded many times. The CDR3 sequence: CASSPPSNQPQHF. The CDR3 DNA reads TGTGCCAGCAGCCCCCCGAGCAATCAGCCCCAGCATTTT. The rearrangement joins TRBV7-8 to TRBJ1-5; D uncertain. Per germline, CDR1 SGHVS and CDR2 FQNEAQ. V was clipped by 5 bases and J by 1 base, with 6 bases between them. The CDR3 contains 13 residues.

This clonotype was detected many times. The chain combines TRBV20-1 with TRBJ2-3; possible D gene TRBD2, 6 bases. Germline CDR1 is DFQATT and CDR2 is SNEGSKA (reference sequence). Trimming pared 0 bases from V and 0 bases from J, leaving 16 bases between. The CDR3 runs to 17 residues. CDR3 nucleotides: TGCAGTGCTAGAGATAGGGGAGGAGCCTCTAGCACAGATACGCAGTATTTT. Translation: CSARDRGGASSTDTQYF.

This clonotype has a count of ten or more. The chain combines TRBV10-3 with TRBJ2-2; D ambiguous. Trimming removed 2 bases from V and 0 bases from J, with 10 bases in between. The V gene's germline CDR1 is ENHRY and CDR2 SYGVKD. The CDR3 consists of 16 residues. In nucleotides, the CDR3 is TGTGCCATCAGTGAGCTCGACGGAGCGAACACCGGGGAGCTGTTTTTT. Its protein product is CAISELDGANTGELFF.

This clonotype has at least ten counts. CDR3 residues: CASSPLDRVETQYF. CDR3 DNA: TGTGCCAGCTCACCACTCGACAGGGTTGAGACCCAGTACTTC. The genes are TRBV18 and TRBJ2-5, with TRBD1 matching over 7 bases. CDR1 and CDR2 (germline): KGHSH, LQKENI. J gave up 5 bases and V 1 base, and 4 bases lay outside the gene matches. The CDR3 spans 14 residues.

This clonotype came up many times. This chain connects TRBV5-1 to TRBJ1-1; D unresolved. The V end was cut by 1 base, the J end by 5 bases, with 12 bases between. Germline CDR1 reads SGHRS; CDR2 reads YFSETQ. CDR3 length: 14 amino acids. CDR3 nucleotide sequence: TGCGCCAGCAGCTTGTCCGGGAAGGGAACTGAAGCTTTCTTT. It translates to CASSLSGKGTEAFF.